Presented here are 5 T cell receptor beta chains from one specimen sequenced in a study of T cell responses to AZD1222 COVID-19 vaccine. Here immunoSEQ multiplex PCR was the method, and the copy in TCRdb shows in-frame clones only, minus some. The table lists about 140,000 clones, around nine tenths of them singletons. The material sequenced was peripheral blood, taken on day 0 of AZD1222 vaccination. The receptor source for this set is an adult in good health.

This chain links TRBV7-9 with TRBJ1-1; D gene uncertain. Germline values: CDR1 SEHNR, CDR2 FQNEAQ (reference sequence). V was trimmed by 2 bases and J by 5 bases, leaving 12 bases between them. This CDR3 has 14 amino acids. The CDR3 loop is CASSLSGLRTEAFF. CDR3 DNA: TGTGCCAGCAGCTTATCTGGTCTCAGAACTGAAGCTTTCTTT.

There are a few counts of this clone. The CDR3 region has the DNA TGTGCCAGCAGCCCTACAGGGGCCGGGGAGCTGTTTTTT. It specifies CASSPTGAGELFF. The chain employs TRBV7-2 and TRBJ2-2; 7 nucleotides match TRBD1. The germline V gene has CDR1 SGHTA and CDR2 FQGNSA. J lost 6 bases, V lost 5 bases, and 3 bases had no gene match. The CDR3 contains 13 residues.

The V and J genes are TRBV18 and TRBJ1-3, with D perhaps matching TRBD1 (6 bases). The V and J ends lost 3 bases and 0 bases respectively, with 27 bases between them. The CDR3 is made up of 21 amino acids. The germline V gene has CDR1 KGHSH and CDR2 LQKENI. The CDR3 bases are TGTGCCAGCTCACCCCTCACCATAGAGGGGGACCCTTCCCGCTCTGGAAACACCATATATTTT. Its translation: CASSPLTIEGDPSRSGNTIYF.

V is TRBV25-1 and J is TRBJ2-4, with D possibly TRBD2 on 5 matching bases. The CDR3 has 14 residues. Trimming stripped 2 bases from V and 1 base from J, with 6 bases between. Germline CDR1 is MGHDK and CDR2 is SYGVNS. The CDR3: CASSEEGAKNIQYF. CDR3 DNA sequence: TGTGCCAGCAGTGAAGAGGGTGCCAAAAACATTCAGTACTTC.

The CDR3 spells CASSIVRTSYNEQFF. For the CDR3, the DNA is TGTGCCAGTAGTATAGTCCGAACTAGTTACAATGAGCAGTTCTTC. The chain combines TRBV19 with TRBJ2-1, with D possibly TRBD2 on 5 matching bases. This CDR3 region has 15 residues. CDR1 and CDR2 (germline): LNHDA, SQIVND (reference sequence). Trimming removed 1 base at V and 4 bases at J, with 11 bases between.